A single sample gave rise to the 16 T cell receptor beta chains below, sequenced in a study of T cells in narcolepsy. Sequencing used immunoSEQ multiplex PCR; TCRdb keeps in-frame clones, though not all of them. This sample has 34,000 or so clones, with approximately 79% found just once. The sequencing sample was made of memory (CD45RA-) CD4+ T cells from blood. The receptors shown here come from a human donor in good health.

V usage is TRBV6-1 and J usage is TRBJ1-1; D might be TRBD1 (6 bases). CDR1 and CDR2 from the germline V gene are MNHNS and SASEGT. Trimming left V 7 bases short and J 1 base short, with 13 bases between. This CDR3 is built from 14 residues. CDR3 loop: CASTGGHANTEAFF. The CDR3 region has the DNA TGTGCCAGCACCGGGGGACACGCGAACACTGAAGCTTTCTTT.

CDR3 sequence (DNA): TGTGCCAGCTCACCGAAGGAACAGGGGTGGGCTTTCTTT. This encodes CASSPKEQGWAFF. The genes are TRBV18 and TRBJ1-1; TRBD1 matches at 7 bases. This CDR3 region has 13 residues. V was clipped by 3 bases and J by 11 bases; unmatched bases: 9. Germline V lookup: CDR1 KGHSH, CDR2 LQKENI.

This chain links TRBV5-6 with TRBJ2-7; D tentatively fits TRBD1 or TRBD2 (5 bases each). Trimming removed 4 bases at V and 2 bases at J, with 16 bases between. The CDR3 is 15 amino acids. Germline assignment: CDR1 SGHDT and CDR2 YYEEEE. CDR3: CASSPGTPNAYEQYF. The CDR3 DNA is TGTGCCAGCAGCCCCGGGACCCCCAATGCCTACGAGCAGTACTTC. Full variable domain (missing parts from reference TRBV5-6 and TRBJ2-7): DAGVTQSPTHLIKTRGQQVTLRCSPKSGHDTVSWYQQALGQGPQFIFQYYEEEERQRGNFPDRFSGHQFPNYSSELNVNALLLGDSALYLCASSPGTPNAYEQYFGPGTRLTVT.

The chain combines TRBV6-1 with TRBJ1-5; D is unclear. The CDR3 loop spans 15 amino acids. Germline assignment: CDR1 MNHNS and CDR2 SASEGT. V shed 0 bases and J shed 4 bases, with 10 bases lying between them. For the CDR3, the DNA is TGTGCCAGCAGTGAAGCGGGTGCTGGGAATCAGCCCCAGCATTTT. Translated: CASSEAGAGNQPQHF.

The chain joins TRBV4-1 to TRBJ1-2; D unclear. Trimming took 3 bases from V and 8 from J, leaving 16 bases between them. In germline, CDR1 is MGHRA, CDR2 YSYEKL. The CDR3 has 14 residues. CDR3 bases: TGCGCCAGCAGCCAGGATTCGAAGGCCTGGGGCTACACCTTC. It specifies CASSQDSKAWGYTF.

This rearrangement joins TRBV5-1 to TRBJ2-1, with 9 nucleotides matching TRBD2. Germline V gene data show CDR1 as SGHRS and CDR2 as YFSETQ. This CDR3 is 18 amino acids long. V lost 1 base, J lost 0 bases, and 8 bases stayed unmatched. CDR3 sequence: CASSLPSGATSSYNEQFF. The CDR3 DNA reads as TGCGCCAGCAGCTTGCCTAGCGGGGCTACTAGCTCCTACAATGAGCAGTTCTTC.

The chain recombines TRBV28 with TRBJ2-3, with 11 bases lining up with TRBD2. Germline-derived CDR1 and CDR2 are MDHEN and SYDVKM. V shed 2 bases and J 0 bases; nucleotides not matched to a gene: 4. This CDR3 is 17 amino acids long. The CDR3 DNA is TGTGCCAGCAGTTTACTGGGGACTAGCGGCAGCACAGATACGCAGTATTTT. Residues: CASSLLGTSGSTDTQYF. Looking up the rest from reference TRBV28 and TRBJ2-3 gives the full variable domain: DVKVTQSSRYLVKRTGEKVFLECVQDMDHENMFWYRQDPGLGLRLIYFSYDVKMKEKGDIPEGYSVSREKKERFSLILESASTNQTSMYLCASSLLGTSGSTDTQYFGPGTRLTVL.

In this sample, this clone turned up a few times. The chain joins TRBV6-1 to TRBJ1-1; TRBD1 agrees at 7 bases. This CDR3 region has 14 residues. The V gene's germline CDR1 is MNHNS and CDR2 SASEGT. V trimming: 5 bases; J trimming: 2 bases; junction bases outside the gene matches: 5. Written as DNA, the CDR3 is TGTGCCAGCAGTCAACAGGGGATTAACACTGAAGCTTTCTTT. Translation gives CASSQQGINTEAFF.

The chain recombines TRBV5-1 with TRBJ2-3, with TRBD2 matching 7 bases. The V gene's germline CDR1 is SGHRS and CDR2 YFSETQ. J was trimmed by 6 bases and V by 2 bases; bases with no gene match: 3. The CDR3 spans 13 residues. In nucleotides, the CDR3 is TGCGCCAGCAGCTTCACTAGCGCGGATACGCAGTATTTT. Translation: CASSFTSADTQYF.

This chain connects TRBV5-1 to TRBJ2-3; D ambiguous. V gave up 10 bases and J gave up 0 bases, with 15 bases separating them. The germline V gene has CDR1 SGHRS and CDR2 YFSETQ. This CDR3 has 14 residues. Here the CDR3 reads CASKGGPSTDTQYF. As DNA, the CDR3 is TGCGCCTCCAAGGGCGGTCCTAGCACAGATACGCAGTATTTT. Full variable domain (outside the CDR3, taken from reference TRBV5-1 and TRBJ2-3): KAGVTQTPRYLIKTRGQQVTLSCSPISGHRSVSWYQQTPGQGLQFLFEYFSETQRNKGNFPGRFSGRQFSNSRSEMNVSTLELGDSALYLCASKGGPSTDTQYFGPGTRLTVL.

Here the CDR3 DNA reads TGTGCCAGCAGCTTAGTTGACAGTGACTACGAGCAGTACTTC. Its protein product is CASSLVDSDYEQYF. The rearrangement uses TRBV7-6 and TRBJ2-7; TRBD1 might be the D (5 bases). Trimming took off 1 base at V and 3 bases at J, with 10 bases between the two ends. This CDR3 contains 14 residues. Germline V gene data show CDR1 as SGHVS and CDR2 as FNYEAQ. Based on the CDR3 plus reference TRBV7-6 and TRBJ2-7, the full variable domain is GAGVSQSPRYKVTKRGQDVALRCDPISGHVSLYWYRQALGQGPEFLTYFNYEAQQDKSGLPNDRFSAERPEGSISTLTIQRTEQRDSAMYRCASSLVDSDYEQYFGPGTRLTVT.

The chain links TRBV27 to TRBJ1-5, with TRBD1 matching over 8 bases. V shed 8 bases and J 4 bases; nucleotides not matched to a gene: 7. Germline assignment: CDR1 MNHEY and CDR2 SMNVEV (reference sequence). The length of the CDR3 is 14 residues. The DNA for the CDR3 is TGTGCCAGCTGTGACAGGGGTCTTAATCAGCCCCAGCATTTT. Translation: CASCDRGLNQPQHF.

The genes are TRBV30 and TRBJ1-5; 8 nucleotides match TRBD1. CDR1 GTSNPN and CDR2 SVGIG come from the germline V gene (reference sequence). This CDR3 region has 14 residues. J gave up 1 base and V 3 bases, and 2 bases lay outside the gene matches. CDR3 nucleotide sequence: TGTGCCTGGAGCCAGGGGGCGAGCAATCAGCCCCAGCATTTT. Its translation is CAWSQGASNQPQHF.

The chain links TRBV7-9 to TRBJ2-7, with a possible D match to TRBD2 (5 bases). Trimming left V 1 base short and J 7 bases short, with 11 bases between. The CDR3 spans 13 residues. Germline V gene lookup returns CDR1 SEHNR and CDR2 FQNEAQ (reference sequence). This CDR3 is CASSLGPGGEQYF. For the CDR3, the DNA is TGTGCCAGCAGCTTAGGCCCGGGCGGGGAGCAGTACTTC.

This clone has more than one count but fewer than ten. V is TRBV7-9 and J is TRBJ1-1, with unresolved D. Deletions cut 1 base from V and 6 bases from J, with 9 bases between. The CDR3 totals 13 residues. Germline CDR1 SEHNR, CDR2 FQNEAQ (reference sequence). CDR3 amino acids: CASSLDSGPEAFF. The CDR3 bases are TGTGCCAGCAGCTTAGATAGCGGGCCTGAAGCTTTCTTT.

The V gene is TRBV6-5, the J gene TRBJ2-7; D perhaps matches TRBD1 (6 bases). The germline V and J ends were trimmed by 6 bases and 5 bases, with 17 bases remaining between them. CDR3 size: 14 residues. Germline CDR1 reads MNHEY; CDR2 reads SVGAGI. The CDR3 DNA is TGTGCCAGCAGAGAAGGTACAGGGAGCCACGAGCAGTACTTC. Residues: CASREGTGSHEQYF.